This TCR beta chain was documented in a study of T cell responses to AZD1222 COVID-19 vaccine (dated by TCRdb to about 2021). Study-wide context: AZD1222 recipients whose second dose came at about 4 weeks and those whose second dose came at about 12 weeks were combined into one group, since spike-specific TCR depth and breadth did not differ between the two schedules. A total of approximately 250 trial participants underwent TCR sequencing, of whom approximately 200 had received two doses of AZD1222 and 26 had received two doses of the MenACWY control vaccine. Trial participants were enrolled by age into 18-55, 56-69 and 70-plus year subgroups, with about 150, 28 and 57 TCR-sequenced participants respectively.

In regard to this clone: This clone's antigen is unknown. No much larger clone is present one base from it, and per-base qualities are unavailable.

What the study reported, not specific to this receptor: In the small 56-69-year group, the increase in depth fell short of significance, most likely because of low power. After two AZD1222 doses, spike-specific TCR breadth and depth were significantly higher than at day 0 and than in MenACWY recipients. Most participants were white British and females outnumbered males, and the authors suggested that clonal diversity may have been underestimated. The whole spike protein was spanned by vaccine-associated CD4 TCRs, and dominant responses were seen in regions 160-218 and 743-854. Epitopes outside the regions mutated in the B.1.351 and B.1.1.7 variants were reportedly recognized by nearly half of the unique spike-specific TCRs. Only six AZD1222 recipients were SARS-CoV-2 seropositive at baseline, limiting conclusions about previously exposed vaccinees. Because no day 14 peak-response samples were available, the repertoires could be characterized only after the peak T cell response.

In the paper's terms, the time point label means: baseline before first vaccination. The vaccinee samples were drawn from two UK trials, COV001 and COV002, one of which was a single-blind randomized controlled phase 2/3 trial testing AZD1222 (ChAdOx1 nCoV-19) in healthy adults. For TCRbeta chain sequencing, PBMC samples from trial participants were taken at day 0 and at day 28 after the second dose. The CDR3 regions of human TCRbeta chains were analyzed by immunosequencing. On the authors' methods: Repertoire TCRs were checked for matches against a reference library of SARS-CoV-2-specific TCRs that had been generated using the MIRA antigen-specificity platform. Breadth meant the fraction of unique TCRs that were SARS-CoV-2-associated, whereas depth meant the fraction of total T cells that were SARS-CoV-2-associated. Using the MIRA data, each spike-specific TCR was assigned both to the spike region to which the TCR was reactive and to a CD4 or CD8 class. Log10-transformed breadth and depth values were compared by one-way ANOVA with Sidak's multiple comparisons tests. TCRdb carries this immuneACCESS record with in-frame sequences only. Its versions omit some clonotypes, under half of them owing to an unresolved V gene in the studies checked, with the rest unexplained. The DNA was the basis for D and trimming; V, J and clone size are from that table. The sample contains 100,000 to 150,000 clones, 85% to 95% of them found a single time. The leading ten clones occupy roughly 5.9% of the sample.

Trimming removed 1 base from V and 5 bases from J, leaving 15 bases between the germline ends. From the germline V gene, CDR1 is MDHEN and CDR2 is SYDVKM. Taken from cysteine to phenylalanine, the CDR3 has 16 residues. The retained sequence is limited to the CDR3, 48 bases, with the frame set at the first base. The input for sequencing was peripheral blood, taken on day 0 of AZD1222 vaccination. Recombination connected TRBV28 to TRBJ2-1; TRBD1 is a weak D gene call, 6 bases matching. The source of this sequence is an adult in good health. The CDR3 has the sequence CASSLLGASQNNEQFF. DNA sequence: TGTGCCAGCAGTTTATTGGGGGCTAGCCAAAACAATGAGCAGTTCTTC.